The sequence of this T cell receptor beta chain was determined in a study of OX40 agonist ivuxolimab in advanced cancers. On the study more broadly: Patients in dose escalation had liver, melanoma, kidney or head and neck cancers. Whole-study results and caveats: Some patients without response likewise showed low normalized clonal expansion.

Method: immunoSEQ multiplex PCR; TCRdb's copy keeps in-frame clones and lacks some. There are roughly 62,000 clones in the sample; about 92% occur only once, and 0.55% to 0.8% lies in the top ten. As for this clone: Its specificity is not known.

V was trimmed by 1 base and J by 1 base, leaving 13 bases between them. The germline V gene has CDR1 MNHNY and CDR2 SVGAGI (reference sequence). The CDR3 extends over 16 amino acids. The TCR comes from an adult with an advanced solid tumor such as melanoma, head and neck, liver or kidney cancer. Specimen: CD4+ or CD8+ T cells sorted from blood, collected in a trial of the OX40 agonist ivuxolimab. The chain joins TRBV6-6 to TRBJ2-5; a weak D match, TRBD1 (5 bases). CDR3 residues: CASSYWTTGVQETQYF. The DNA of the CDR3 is TGTGCCAGCAGTTACTGGACAACTGGGGTCCAAGAGACCCAGTACTTC.